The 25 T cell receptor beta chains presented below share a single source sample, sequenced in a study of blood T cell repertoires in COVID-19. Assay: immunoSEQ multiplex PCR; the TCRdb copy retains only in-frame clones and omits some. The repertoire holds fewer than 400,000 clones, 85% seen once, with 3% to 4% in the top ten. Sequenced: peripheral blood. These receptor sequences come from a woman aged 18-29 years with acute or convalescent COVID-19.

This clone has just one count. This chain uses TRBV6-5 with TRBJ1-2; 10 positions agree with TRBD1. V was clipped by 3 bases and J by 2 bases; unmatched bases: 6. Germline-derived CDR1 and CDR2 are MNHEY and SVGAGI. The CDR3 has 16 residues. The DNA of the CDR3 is TGTGCCAGCAGTTATTGGACAGGGGGGGGGAACTATGGCTACACCTTC. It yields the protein CASSYWTGGGNYGYTF.

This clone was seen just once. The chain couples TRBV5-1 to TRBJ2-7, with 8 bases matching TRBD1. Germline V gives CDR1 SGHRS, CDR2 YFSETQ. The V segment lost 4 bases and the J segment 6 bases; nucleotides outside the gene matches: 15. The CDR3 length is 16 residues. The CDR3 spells CASSGYLDRDLGEQYF. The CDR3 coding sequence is TGCGCCAGCAGCGGATACCTGGACAGGGACCTTGGCGAGCAGTACTTC. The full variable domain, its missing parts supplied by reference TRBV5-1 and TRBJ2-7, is KAGVTQTPRYLIKTRGQQVTLSCSPISGHRSVSWYQQTPGQGLQFLFEYFSETQRNKGNFPGRFSGRQFSNSRSEMNVSTLELGDSALYLCASSGYLDRDLGEQYFGPGTRLTVT.

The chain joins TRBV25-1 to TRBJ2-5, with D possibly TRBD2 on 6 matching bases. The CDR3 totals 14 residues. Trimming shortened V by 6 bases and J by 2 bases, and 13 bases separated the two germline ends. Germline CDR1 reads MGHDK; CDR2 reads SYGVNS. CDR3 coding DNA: TGTGCCAGCAGCCCGATCGGGACTCAAGAGACCCAGTACTTC. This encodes CASSPIGTQETQYF.

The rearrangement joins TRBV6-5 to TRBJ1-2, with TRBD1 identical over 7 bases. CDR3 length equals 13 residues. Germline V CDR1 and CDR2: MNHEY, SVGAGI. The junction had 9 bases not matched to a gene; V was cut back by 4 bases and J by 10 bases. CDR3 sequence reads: CASSSTGSPSYTF. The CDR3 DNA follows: TGTGCCAGCAGTTCGACAGGGTCGCCGTCCTACACCTTC.

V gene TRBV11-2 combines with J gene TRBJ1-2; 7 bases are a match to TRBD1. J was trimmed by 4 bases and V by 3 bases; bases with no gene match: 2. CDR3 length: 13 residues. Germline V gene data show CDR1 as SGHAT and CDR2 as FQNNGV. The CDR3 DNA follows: TGTGCCAGCAGCTTCGACAGGGCCTATGGCTACACCTTC. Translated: CASSFDRAYGYTF.

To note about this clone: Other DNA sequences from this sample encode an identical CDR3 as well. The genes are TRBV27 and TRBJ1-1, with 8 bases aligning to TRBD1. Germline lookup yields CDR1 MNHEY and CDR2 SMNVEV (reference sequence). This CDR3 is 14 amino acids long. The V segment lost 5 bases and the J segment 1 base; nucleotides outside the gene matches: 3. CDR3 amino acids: CASSPGTGNTEAFF. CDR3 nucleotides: TGTGCCAGCAGTCCCGGGACAGGGAACACTGAAGCTTTCTTT.

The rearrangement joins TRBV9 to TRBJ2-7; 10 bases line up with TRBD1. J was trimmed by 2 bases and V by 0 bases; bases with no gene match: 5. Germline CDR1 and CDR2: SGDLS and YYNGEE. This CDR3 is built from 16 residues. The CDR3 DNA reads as TGTGCCAGCAGCGTAGCCGGGACAGGGGCCGCCTACGAGCAGTACTTC. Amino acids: CASSVAGTGAAYEQYF.

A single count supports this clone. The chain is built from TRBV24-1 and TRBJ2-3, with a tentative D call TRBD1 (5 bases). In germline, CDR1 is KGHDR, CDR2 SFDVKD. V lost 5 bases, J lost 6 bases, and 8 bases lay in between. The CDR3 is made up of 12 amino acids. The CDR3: CATSGRVDTQYF. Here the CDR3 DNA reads TGTGCCACCAGTGGCAGGGTGGATACGCAGTATTTT.

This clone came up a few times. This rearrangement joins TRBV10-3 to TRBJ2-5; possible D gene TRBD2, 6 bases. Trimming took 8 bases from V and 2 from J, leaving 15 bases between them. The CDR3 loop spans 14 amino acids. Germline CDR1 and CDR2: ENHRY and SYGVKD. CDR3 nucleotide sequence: TGTGCCATCCGGGGGAGTAGCGGACAAGAGACCCAGTACTTC. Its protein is CAIRGSSGQETQYF.

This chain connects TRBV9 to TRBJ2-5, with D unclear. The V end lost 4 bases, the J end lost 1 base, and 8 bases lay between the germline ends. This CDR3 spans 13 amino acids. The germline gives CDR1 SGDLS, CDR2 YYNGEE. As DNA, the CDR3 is TGTGCCAGCAGCCTCCTCCCCCAAGAGACCCAGTACTTC. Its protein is CASSLLPQETQYF.

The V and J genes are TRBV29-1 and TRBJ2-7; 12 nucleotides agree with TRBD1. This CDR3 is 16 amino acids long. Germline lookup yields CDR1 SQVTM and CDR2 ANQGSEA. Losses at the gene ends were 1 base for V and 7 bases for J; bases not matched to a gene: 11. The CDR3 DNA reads TGCAGCGTTGAAGGTGGAAAGGGACAGGGGGCGCGGGAGCAGTACTTC. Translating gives CSVEGGKGQGAREQYF.

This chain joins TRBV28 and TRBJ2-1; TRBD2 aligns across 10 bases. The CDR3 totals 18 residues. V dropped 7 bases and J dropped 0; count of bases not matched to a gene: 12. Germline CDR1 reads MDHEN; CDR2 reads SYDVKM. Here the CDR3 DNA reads TGTGCCAGCATCACGAGCGGGGCTAGCGGGAGCTCCTACAATGAGCAGTTCTTC. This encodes CASITSGASGSSYNEQFF.

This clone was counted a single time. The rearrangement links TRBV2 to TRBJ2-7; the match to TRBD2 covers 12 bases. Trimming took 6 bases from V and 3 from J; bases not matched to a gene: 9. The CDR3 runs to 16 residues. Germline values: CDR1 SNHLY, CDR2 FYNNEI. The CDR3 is CASSQTSGRAGYEQYF. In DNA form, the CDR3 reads TGTGCCAGCAGCCAGACTAGCGGGAGAGCCGGCTACGAGCAGTACTTC. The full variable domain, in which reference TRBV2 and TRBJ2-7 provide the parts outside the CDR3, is EPEVTQTPSHQVTQMGQEVILRCVPISNHLYFYWYRQILGQKVEFLVSFYNNEISEKSEIFDDQFSVERPDGSNFTLKIRSTKLEDSAMYFCASSQTSGRAGYEQYFGPGTRLTVT.

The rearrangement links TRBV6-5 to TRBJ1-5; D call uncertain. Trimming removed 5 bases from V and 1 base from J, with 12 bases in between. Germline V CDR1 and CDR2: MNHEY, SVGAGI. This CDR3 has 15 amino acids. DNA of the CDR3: TGTGCCAGCAGTCCCGCGGATAGGAGCAATCAGCCCCAGCATTTT. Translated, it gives CASSPADRSNQPQHF.

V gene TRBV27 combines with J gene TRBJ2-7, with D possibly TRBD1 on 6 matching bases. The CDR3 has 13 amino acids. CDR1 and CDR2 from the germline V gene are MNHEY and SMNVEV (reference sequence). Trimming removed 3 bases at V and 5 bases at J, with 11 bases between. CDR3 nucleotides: TGTGCCAGCAGTTTCACAGGGCTAAACGAGCAGTACTTC. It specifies CASSFTGLNEQYF.

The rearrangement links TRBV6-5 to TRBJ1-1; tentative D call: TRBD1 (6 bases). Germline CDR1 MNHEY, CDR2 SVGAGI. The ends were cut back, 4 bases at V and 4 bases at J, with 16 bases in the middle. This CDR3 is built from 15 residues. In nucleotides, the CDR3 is TGTGCCAGCAGTTTGGGCAGGGGAGGGGGCACTGAAGCTTTCTTT. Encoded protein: CASSLGRGGGTEAFF.

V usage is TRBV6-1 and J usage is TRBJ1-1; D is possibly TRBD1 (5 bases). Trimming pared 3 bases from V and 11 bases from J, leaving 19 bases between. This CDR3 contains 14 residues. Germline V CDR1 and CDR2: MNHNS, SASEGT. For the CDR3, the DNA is TGTGCCAGCAGTGAGTCGGGGGAGGGTGTTGTGGCTTTCTTT. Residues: CASSESGEGVVAFF.

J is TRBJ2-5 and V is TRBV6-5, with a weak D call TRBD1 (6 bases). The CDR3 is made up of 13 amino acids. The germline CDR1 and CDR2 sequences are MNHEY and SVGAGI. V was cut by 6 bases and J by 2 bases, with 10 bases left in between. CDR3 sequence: CASSIGQQETQYF. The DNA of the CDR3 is TGTGCCAGCAGCATCGGACAGCAAGAGACCCAGTACTTC.

Written as DNA, the CDR3 is TGTGCCAGCAGCTTTGGGGCAGGGCCCGGTGGCTACACCTTC. Its protein product is CASSFGAGPGGYTF. The chain links TRBV5-6 to TRBJ1-2, with D possibly matching TRBD1 (5 bases). The germline V gene encodes CDR1 SGHDT and CDR2 YYEEEE. V dropped 2 bases and J dropped 7 bases, with 15 bases sitting between them. The CDR3 has 14 residues.

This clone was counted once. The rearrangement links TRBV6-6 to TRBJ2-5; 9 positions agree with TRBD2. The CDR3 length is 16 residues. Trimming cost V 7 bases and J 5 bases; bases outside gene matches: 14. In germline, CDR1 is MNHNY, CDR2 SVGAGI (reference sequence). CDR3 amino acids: CASIPVAGGPGETQYF. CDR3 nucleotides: TGTGCCAGCATCCCAGTGGCGGGAGGGCCCGGGGAGACCCAGTACTTC.

The CDR3 protein is CASRLSGGADTGELFF. The CDR3 DNA follows: TGTGCCAGCAGACTCAGCGGGGGGGCGGACACCGGGGAGCTGTTTTTT. The rearrangement links TRBV6-6 to TRBJ2-2; 10 bases align to TRBD2. The ends lost 6 bases at V and 3 bases at J; junction bases unmatched: 7. CDR1 is MNHNY and CDR2 is SVGAGI in the germline V gene (reference sequence). This CDR3 spans 16 amino acids.

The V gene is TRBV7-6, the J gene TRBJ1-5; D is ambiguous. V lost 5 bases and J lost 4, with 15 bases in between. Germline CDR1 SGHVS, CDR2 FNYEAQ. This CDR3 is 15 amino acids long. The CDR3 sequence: CASSERPTANQPQHF. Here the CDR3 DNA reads TGTGCCAGCAGCGAGCGCCCGACCGCGAATCAGCCCCAGCATTTT.

The CDR3 DNA is TGTGCCAGCAGTGATATTTGGAGGACAGGAGCTGCCCCTGAAGCTTTCTTT. It translates to CASSDIWRTGAAPEAFF. This chain uses TRBV2 with TRBJ1-1; 7 nucleotides agree with TRBD1. CDR3 length: 17 residues. CDR1 and CDR2 from the germline V gene are SNHLY and FYNNEI. The junction had 16 bases not matched to a gene; V was cut back by 3 bases and J by 6 bases.

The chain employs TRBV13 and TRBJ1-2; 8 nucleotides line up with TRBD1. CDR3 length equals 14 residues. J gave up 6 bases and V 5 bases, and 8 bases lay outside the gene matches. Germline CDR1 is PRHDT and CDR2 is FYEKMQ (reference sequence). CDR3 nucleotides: TGTGCCAGCAGCCCCCCGGACAGGGTAAATGGCTACACCTTC. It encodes CASSPPDRVNGYTF.

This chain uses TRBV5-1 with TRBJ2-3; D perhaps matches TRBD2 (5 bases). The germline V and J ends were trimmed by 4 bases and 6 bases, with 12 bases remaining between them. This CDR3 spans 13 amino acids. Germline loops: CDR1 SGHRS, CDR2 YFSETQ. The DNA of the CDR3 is TGCGCCAGCAGCAGGCTACCGGGGGATACGCAGTATTTT. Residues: CASSRLPGDTQYF.